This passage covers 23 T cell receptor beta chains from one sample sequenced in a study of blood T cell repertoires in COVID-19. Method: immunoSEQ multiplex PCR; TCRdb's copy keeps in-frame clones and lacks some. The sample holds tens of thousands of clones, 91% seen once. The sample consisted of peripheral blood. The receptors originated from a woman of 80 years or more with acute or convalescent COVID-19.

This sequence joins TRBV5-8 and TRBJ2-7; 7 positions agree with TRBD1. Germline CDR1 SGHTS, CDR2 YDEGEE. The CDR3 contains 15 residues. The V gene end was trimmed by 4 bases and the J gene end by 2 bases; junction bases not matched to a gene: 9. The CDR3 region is CASSIGTADTYEQYF. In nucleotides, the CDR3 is TGTGCCAGCAGCATAGGGACAGCAGACACCTACGAGCAGTACTTC. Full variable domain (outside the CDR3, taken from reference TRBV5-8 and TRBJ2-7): EAGVTQSPTHLIKTRGQQATLRCSPISGHTSVYWYQQALGLGLQFLLWYDEGEERNRGNFPPRFSGRQFPNYSSELNVNALELEDSALYLCASSIGTADTYEQYFGPGTRLTVT.

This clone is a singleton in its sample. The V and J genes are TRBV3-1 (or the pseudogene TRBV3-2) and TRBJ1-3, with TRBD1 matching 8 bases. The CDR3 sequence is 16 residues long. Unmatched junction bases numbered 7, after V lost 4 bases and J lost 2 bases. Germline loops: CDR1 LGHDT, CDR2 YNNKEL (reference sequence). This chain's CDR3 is CASSPSPGGAGNTIYF. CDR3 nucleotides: TGTGCCAGCAGCCCGTCTCCAGGGGGCGCTGGAAACACCATATATTTT.

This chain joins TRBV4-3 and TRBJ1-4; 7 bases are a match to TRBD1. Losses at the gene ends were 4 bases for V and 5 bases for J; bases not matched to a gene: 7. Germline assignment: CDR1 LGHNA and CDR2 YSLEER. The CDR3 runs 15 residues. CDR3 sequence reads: CASSLQGQNNEKLFF. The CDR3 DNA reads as TGCGCCAGCAGCCTACAGGGACAGAACAATGAAAAACTGTTTTTT.

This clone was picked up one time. CDR3 loop: CASSLSRASRADTQYF. For the CDR3, the DNA is TGTGCCAGCAGTTTATCGAGGGCCAGTCGGGCAGATACGCAGTATTTT. The chain employs TRBV27 and TRBJ2-3; D is possibly TRBD2 (5 bases). Germline CDR1 and CDR2: MNHEY and SMNVEV (reference sequence). The germline V and J ends were trimmed by 0 bases and 4 bases, with 14 bases remaining between them. The CDR3 is 16 amino acids.

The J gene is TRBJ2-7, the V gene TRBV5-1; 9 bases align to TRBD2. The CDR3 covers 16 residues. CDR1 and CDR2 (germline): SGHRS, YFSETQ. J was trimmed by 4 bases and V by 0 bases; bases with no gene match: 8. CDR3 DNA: TGCGCCAGCAGCTTGGGACCGGGACTAGCTTCTTACGAGCAGTACTTC. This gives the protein CASSLGPGLASYEQYF.

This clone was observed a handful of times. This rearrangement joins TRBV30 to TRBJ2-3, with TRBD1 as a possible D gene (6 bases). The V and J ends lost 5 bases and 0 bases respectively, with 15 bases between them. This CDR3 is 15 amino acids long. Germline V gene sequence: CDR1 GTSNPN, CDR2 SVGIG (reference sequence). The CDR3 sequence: CAWAPGVASTDTQYF. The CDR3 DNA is TGTGCCTGGGCTCCAGGGGTGGCAAGCACAGATACGCAGTATTTT.

CDR3 bases: TGTGCCAGCAGCTCCGGGGGGGCCTGGCAAGAGACCCAGTACTTC. Translation: CASSSGGAWQETQYF. The chain couples TRBV5-5 to TRBJ2-5, with 8 positions matching TRBD2. The germline gives CDR1 SGHKS, CDR2 YYEKEE (reference sequence). After removal of 3 bases from V and 2 bases from J, the junction contained 6 bases not matched to a gene. The CDR3 is 15 amino acids.

CDR3 bases: TGTGCCAGCAACCTCAGGGGAAACACTGAAGCTTTCTTT. Encoded protein: CASNLRGNTEAFF. The chain employs TRBV12-3 or TRBV12-4 and TRBJ1-1; possible D gene TRBD1, 6 bases. CDR3 length: 13 residues. Between the trimmed V and J ends, which lost 7 bases and 2 bases, there was a span of 11 bases.

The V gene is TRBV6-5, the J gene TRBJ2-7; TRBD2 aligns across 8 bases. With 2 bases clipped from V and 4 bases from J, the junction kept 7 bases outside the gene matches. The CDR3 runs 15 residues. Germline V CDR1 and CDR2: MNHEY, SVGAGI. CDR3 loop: CASSYGPGGRYEQYF. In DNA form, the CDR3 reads TGTGCCAGCAGTTACGGGCCGGGGGGGCGGTACGAGCAGTACTTC.

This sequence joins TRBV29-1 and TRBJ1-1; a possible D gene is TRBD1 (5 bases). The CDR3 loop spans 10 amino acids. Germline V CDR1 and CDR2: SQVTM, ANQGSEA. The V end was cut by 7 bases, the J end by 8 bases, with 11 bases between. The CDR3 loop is CSALTEEAFF. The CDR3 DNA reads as TGCAGCGCCCTGACAGAGGAAGCTTTCTTT.

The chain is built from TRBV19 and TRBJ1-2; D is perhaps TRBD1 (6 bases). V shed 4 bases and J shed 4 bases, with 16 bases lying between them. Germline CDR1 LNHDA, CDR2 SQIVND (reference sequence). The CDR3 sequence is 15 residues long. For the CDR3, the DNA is TGTGCCAGTAGTAACAGGGCCCCCTTGGGCTATGGCTACACCTTC. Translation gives CASSNRAPLGYGYTF.

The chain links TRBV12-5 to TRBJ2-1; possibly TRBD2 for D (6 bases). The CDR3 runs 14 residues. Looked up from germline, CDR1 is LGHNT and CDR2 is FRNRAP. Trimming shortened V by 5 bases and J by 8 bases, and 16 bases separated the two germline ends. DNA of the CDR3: TGTGCTAGTGGTCCCTTGGGGGGAATCCATGAGCAGTTCTTC. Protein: CASGPLGGIHEQFF.

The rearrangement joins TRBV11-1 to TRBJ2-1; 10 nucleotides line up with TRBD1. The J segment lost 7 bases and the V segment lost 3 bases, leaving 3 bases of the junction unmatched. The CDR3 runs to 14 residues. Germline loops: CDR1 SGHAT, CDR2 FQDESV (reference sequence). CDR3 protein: CASSFGQGGNEQFF. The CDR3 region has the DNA TGTGCCAGCAGCTTCGGACAGGGGGGGAATGAGCAGTTCTTC.

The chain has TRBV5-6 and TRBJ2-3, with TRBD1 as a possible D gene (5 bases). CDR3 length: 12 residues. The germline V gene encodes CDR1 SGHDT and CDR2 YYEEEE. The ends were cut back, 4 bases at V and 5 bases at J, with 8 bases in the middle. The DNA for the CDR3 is TGTGCCAGCAGCGCCCAGGGAGATACGCAGTATTTT. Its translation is CASSAQGDTQYF.

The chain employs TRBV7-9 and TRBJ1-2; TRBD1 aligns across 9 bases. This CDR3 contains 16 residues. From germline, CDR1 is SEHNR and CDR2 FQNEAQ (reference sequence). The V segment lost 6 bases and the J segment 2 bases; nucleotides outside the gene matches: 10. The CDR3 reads CASRYWGGQGNYGYTF. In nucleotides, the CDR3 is TGTGCCAGCAGATACTGGGGGGGACAGGGAAACTATGGCTACACCTTC.

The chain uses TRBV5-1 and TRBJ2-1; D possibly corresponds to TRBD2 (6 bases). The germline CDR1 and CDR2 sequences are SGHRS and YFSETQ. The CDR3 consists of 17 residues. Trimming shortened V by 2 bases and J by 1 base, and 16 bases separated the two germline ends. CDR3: CASSLADAGYSYNEQFF. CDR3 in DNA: TGCGCCAGCAGCTTAGCGGACGCGGGGTATTCCTACAATGAGCAGTTCTTC.

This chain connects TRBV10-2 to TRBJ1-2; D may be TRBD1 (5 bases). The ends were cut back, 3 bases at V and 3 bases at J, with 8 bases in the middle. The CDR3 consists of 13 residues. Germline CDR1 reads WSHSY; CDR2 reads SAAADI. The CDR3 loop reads CASSEGAHYGYTF. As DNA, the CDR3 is TGCGCCAGCAGTGAAGGGGCTCACTATGGCTACACCTTC.

The CDR3 spells CASRLESTGELFF. CDR3 coding DNA: TGCGCCAGCCGACTAGAGAGCACCGGGGAGCTGTTTTTT. The chain uses TRBV5-1 and TRBJ2-2, with D tentatively TRBD2 (6 bases). V gave up 7 bases and J gave up 4 bases, with 11 bases separating them. CDR1 and CDR2 from the germline V gene are SGHRS and YFSETQ. The CDR3 loop spans 13 amino acids.

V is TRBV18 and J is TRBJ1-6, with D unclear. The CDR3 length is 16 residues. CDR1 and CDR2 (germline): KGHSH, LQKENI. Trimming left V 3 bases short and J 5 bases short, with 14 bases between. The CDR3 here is CASSPLEGVDNSPLHF. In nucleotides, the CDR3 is TGTGCCAGCTCACCCCTTGAGGGAGTTGATAATTCACCCCTCCACTTT.

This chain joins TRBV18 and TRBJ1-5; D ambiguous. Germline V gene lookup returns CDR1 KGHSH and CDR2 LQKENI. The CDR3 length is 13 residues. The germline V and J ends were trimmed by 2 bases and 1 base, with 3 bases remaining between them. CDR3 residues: CASSPGSNQPQHF. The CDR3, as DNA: TGTGCCAGCTCACCAGGCAGCAATCAGCCCCAGCATTTT.

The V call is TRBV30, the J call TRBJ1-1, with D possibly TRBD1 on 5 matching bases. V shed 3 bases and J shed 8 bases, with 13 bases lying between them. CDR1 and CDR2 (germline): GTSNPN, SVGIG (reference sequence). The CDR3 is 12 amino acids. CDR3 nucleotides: TGTGCCTGGAGGGGGGGTTACAGGGAAGCTTTCTTT. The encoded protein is CAWRGGYREAFF.

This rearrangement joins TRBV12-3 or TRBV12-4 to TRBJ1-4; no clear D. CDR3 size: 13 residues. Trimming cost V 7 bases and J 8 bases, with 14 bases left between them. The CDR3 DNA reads TGTGCCAGCACCCGGCGGGGTAGGGAAAAACTGTTTTTT. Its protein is CASTRRGREKLFF.

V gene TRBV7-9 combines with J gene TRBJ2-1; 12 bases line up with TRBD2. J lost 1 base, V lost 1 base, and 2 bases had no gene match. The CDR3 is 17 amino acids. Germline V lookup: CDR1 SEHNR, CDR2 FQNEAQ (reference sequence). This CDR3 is CASSLGLAGGSYNEQFF. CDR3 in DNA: TGTGCCAGCAGCTTAGGGCTAGCGGGGGGGTCCTACAATGAGCAGTTCTTC.